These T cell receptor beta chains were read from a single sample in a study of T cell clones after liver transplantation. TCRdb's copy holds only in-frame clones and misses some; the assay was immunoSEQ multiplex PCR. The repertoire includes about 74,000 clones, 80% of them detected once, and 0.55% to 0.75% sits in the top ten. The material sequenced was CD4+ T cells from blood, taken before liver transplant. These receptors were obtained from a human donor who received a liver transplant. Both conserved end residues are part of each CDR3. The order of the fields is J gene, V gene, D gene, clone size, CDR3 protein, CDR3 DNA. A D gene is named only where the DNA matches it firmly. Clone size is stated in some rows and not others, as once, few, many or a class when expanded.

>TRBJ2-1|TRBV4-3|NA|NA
CASSLRGGDNNEQFF
TGCGCCAGCTCCCTCAGGGGCGGAGACAACAATGAGCAGTTCTTC
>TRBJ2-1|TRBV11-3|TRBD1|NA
CASSLGQGSYNEQFF
TGTGCCAGCAGCTTGGGACAGGGCTCCTACAATGAGCAGTTCTTC
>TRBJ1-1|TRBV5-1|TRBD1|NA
CASSIMGQTNTEAFF
TGCGCCAGCAGCATAATGGGACAGACTAACACTGAAGCTTTCTTT
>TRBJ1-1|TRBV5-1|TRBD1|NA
CASSLGAGGPRTEAFF
TGCGCCAGCAGCCTGGGGGCAGGGGGACCGCGCACTGAAGCTTTCTTT
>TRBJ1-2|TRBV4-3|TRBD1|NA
CASSQAGTALYGYTF
TGCGCCAGCAGCCAAGCGGGGACAGCCCTCTATGGCTACACCTTC
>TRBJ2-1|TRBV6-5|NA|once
CASRSYNEQFF
TGTGCCAGCAGGTCCTACAATGAGCAGTTCTTC
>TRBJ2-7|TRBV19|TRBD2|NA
CASSRDYGRYEQYF
TGTGCCAGTAGCCGGGACTACGGTCGCTACGAGCAGTACTTC
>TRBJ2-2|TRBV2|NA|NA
CASRTRHTGELFF
TGTGCCAGCAGAACCAGACACACCGGGGAGCTGTTTTTT
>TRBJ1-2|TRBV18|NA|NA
CASSPGPTNYGYTF
TGTGCCAGCTCACCGGGGCCCACTAACTATGGCTACACCTTC
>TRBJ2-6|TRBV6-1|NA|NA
CASREHSGANVLTF
TGTGCCAGCAGGGAACACTCTGGGGCCAACGTCCTGACTTTC
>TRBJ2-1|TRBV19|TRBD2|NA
CASSITGTTYNEQFF
TGTGCCAGTAGTATCACCGGGACTACCTACAATGAGCAGTTCTTC
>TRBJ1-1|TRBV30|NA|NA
CAWSVLVGRTEAFF
TGTGCCTGGAGTGTACTGGTGGGTCGGACTGAAGCTTTCTTT
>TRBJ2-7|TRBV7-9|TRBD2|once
CASSLPSGTYEQYF
TGTGCCAGCAGCTTACCTAGCGGGACCTACGAGCAGTACTTC
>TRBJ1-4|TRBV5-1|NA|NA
CASSLGGVGEKLFF
TGCGCCAGCAGCTTGGGTGGAGTTGGAGAAAAACTGTTTTTT
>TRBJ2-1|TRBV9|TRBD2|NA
CASSVVTSGTYNEQFF
TGTGCCAGCAGCGTAGTGACTAGCGGAACCTACAATGAGCAGTTCTTC
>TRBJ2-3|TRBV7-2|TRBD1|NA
CASSFGQGSTDTQYF
TGTGCCAGCAGCTTCGGACAGGGAAGCACAGATACGCAGTATTTT
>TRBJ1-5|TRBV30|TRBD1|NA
CAWSVWGQGDQPQHF
TGTGCCTGGAGTGTATGGGGACAGGGCGATCAGCCCCAGCATTTT
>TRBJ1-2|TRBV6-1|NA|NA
CAISKSGLYGYTF
TGTGCCATCAGCAAGTCAGGCCTCTATGGCTACACCTTC
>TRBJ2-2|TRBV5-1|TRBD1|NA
CASSPHGTALTGELFF
TGCGCCAGCAGCCCGCACGGGACAGCGCTCACCGGGGAGCTGTTTTTT
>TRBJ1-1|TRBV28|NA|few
CASSLLFGEAFF
TGTGCCAGCAGTTTACTTTTCGGAGAAGCTTTCTTT
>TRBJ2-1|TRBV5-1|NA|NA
CASSLEGRASYNEQFF
TGCGCCAGCAGCTTGGAAGGCAGGGCCTCCTACAATGAGCAGTTCTTC
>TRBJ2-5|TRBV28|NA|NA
CASSRIPSGRAGRSPQYF
TGTGCCAGCAGCCGTATACCCTCCGGCAGGGCGGGCCGATCGCCCCAGTACTTC
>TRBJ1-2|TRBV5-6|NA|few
CASSLGRILYGYTF
TGTGCCAGCAGCTTAGGCCGGATACTTTATGGCTACACCTTC
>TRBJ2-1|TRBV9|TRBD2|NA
CASSVEAGGYKGDEQFF
TGTGCCAGCAGCGTTGAAGCGGGAGGGTACAAGGGTGATGAGCAGTTCTTC
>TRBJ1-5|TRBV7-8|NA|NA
CASTTGREVNQPQHF
TGTGCCAGCACCACAGGGCGGGAGGTGAATCAGCCCCAGCATTTT
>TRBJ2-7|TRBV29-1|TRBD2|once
CSVGPGGNTYEQYF
TGCAGCGTGGGCCCGGGGGGGAATACCTACGAGCAGTACTTC
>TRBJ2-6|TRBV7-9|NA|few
CASNPISGANVLTF
TGTGCCAGCAACCCAATCTCTGGGGCCAACGTCCTGACTTTC
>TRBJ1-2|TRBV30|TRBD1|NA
CAWSPGGQYGYTF
TGTGCCTGGAGTCCAGGGGGCCAATATGGCTACACCTTC
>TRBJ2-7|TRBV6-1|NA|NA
CASRARYYEQYF
TGTGCCAGCCGGGCCCGTTACTACGAGCAGTACTTC
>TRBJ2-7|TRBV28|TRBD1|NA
CASRGTGISYEQYF
TGTGCCAGCAGGGGGACAGGGATCTCCTACGAGCAGTACTTC
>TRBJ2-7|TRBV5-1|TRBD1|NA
CASSLEGQGAEEQYF
TGCGCCAGCAGCTTGGAGGGACAGGGGGCGGAAGAGCAGTACTTC
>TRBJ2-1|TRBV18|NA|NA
CASSPTRTESSYNEQFF
TGTGCCAGCTCACCGACCCGGACGGAGAGCTCCTACAATGAGCAGTTCTTC
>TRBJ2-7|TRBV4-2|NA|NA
CASSPTPQETSYEQYF
TGTGCCAGCAGCCCCACTCCACAGGAAACCTCCTACGAGCAGTACTTC
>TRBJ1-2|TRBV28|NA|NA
CASSLGQGSYGYTF
TGTGCCAGCAGTTTGGGGCAGGGGAGCTATGGCTACACCTTC
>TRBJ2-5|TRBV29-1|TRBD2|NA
CSVTAGVGETQYF
TGCAGCGTGACAGCGGGAGTCGGGGAGACCCAGTACTTC
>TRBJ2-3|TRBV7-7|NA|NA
CASSEVSVGDTQYF
TGTGCCAGCAGTGAAGTGAGCGTCGGGGATACGCAGTATTTT
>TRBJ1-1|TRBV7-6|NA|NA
CASSPTSGSAGYTEAFF
TGTGCCAGCAGCCCGACCTCCGGGAGTGCGGGATACACTGAAGCTTTCTTT
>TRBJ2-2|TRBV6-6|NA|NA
CASSYGLTGELFF
TGTGCCAGCAGTTACGGACTAACCGGGGAGCTGTTTTTT
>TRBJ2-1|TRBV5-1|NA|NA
CASSLVQGGNEQFF
TGCGCCAGCAGCTTGGTGCAGGGTGGCAATGAGCAGTTCTTC
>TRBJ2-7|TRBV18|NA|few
CASSPLGGAGEQYF
TGTGCCAGCTCACCCCTGGGTGGGGCAGGCGAGCAGTACTTC
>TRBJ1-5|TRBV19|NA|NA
CASSQDHSNQPQHF
TGTGCCAGTAGTCAAGACCATAGCAATCAGCCCCAGCATTTT
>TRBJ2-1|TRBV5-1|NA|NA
CASNIAETYNEQFF
TGCGCCAGCAACATAGCGGAAACCTACAATGAGCAGTTCTTC